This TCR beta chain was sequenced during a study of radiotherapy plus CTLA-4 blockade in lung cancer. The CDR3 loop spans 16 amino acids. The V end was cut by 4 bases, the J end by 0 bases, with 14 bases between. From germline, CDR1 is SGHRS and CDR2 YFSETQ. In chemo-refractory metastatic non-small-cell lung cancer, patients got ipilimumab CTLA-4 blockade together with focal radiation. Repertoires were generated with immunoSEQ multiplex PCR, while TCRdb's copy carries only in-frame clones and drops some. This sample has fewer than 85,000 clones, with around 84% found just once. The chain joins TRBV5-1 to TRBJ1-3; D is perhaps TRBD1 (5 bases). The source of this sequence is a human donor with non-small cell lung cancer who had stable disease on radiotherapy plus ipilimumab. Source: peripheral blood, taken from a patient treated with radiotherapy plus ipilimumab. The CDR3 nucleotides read TGCGCCAGCAGCAGGCTTCAGGGCGGCTCTGGAAACACCATATATTTT. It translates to CASSRLQGGSGNTIYF.